One and the same sample provided the 17 T cell receptor beta chains below, sequenced in a study of response to subunit inactivated influenza vaccine. Via MiXCR, TCRdb re-called the RT-PCR reads, giving one row per CDR3 protein. The sample yields about 580,000 distinct CDR3 sequences, about 14% seen once. The sample here was PBMCs from blood, taken 11 to 12 days after vaccination. The source is a middle-aged man who received an inactivated influenza vaccine.

In its sample, this clonotype was seen a few times. The J gene is TRBJ2-7, the V gene TRBV11-2; TRBD2 agrees at 10 bases. CDR1 is SGHAT, CDR2 FQNNGV, per germline. Germline trimming cut 5 bases from V and 2 bases from J; bases unmatched to any gene: 6. The CDR3 extends over 15 amino acids. The CDR3: CASSITSGVTYEQYF. Written as DNA, the CDR3 is TGTGCCAGCAGCATTACTAGCGGGGTTACCTACGAGCAGTACTTC.

This clonotype occurred once. This chain joins TRBV20-1 and TRBJ2-1; 11 positions agree with TRBD2. CDR3 length: 12 residues. J was trimmed by 15 bases and V by 3 bases; bases with no gene match: 7. Looked up from germline, CDR1 is DFQATT and CDR2 is SNEGSKA (reference sequence). CDR3 loop: CSASLLAGVWFF. In DNA form, the CDR3 reads TGCAGTGCTAGCCTACTAGCGGGAGTGTGGTTCTTC.

The V and J genes are TRBV20-1 and TRBJ1-4; 10 bases fit TRBD1. CDR1 DFQATT and CDR2 SNEGSKA come from the germline V gene (reference sequence). J lost 6 bases, V lost 3 bases, and 1 base had no gene match. The CDR3 is 13 residues long. CDR3 in DNA: TGCAGTGCTAGTGGGACAGGGGATGAAAAACTGTTTTTT. The encoded protein is CSASGTGDEKLFF.

The chain recombines TRBV20-1 with TRBJ2-2, with a tentative D call TRBD2 (7 bases). The CDR3 is 16 residues long. Trimming stripped 1 base from V and 2 bases from J, with 14 bases between. The germline gives CDR1 DFQATT, CDR2 SNEGSKA (reference sequence). The CDR3 DNA is TGCAGTGCTAGAGTTTCGGGGGGCGACAACACCGGGGAGCTGTTTTTT. It codes for CSARVSGGDNTGELFF.

This sequence joins TRBV7-8 and TRBJ1-1; TRBD1 agrees at 7 bases. Germline V lookup: CDR1 SGHVS, CDR2 FQNEAQ. V lost 2 bases to trimming and J lost 3 bases; unmatched junction nucleotides: 6. The CDR3 has 15 residues. CDR3 residues: CASSLYPRGDTEAFF. CDR3 sequence (DNA): TGTGCCAGCAGCTTATATCCCAGGGGGGACACTGAAGCTTTCTTT.

This clonotype has only a few counts. V gene TRBV6-2 or TRBV6-3 combines with J gene TRBJ2-5; the D is unclear. Trimming removed 2 bases at V and 1 base at J, with 14 bases between. The CDR3 sequence is 16 residues long. Germline assignment: CDR1 MNHEY and CDR2 SVGEGT. CDR3 bases: TGTGCCAGCAGTTACCCCATCCGACGACCCCAAGAGACCCAGTACTTC. Translating gives CASSYPIRRPQETQYF.

This chain uses TRBV7-2 with TRBJ2-3; no firm D call. V lost 5 bases and J lost 4, with 13 bases in between. CDR3 length: 14 amino acids. CDR1 SGHTA and CDR2 FQGNSA come from the germline V gene. The CDR3: CASSPQRGADTQYF. Here the CDR3 DNA reads TGTGCCAGCAGCCCCCAACGTGGGGCAGATACGCAGTATTTT.

This clonotype occurred a few times. The chain carries TRBV2 and TRBJ2-1, with 12 bases identical to TRBD2. The CDR3 is 15 residues long. Trimming cost V 6 bases and J 4 bases; bases outside gene matches: 4. The germline V gene encodes CDR1 SNHLY and CDR2 FYNNEI. CDR3 DNA: TGTGCCAGCAGAGCTGGACTAGCGGGATACAATGAGCAGTTCTTC. This sequence encodes CASRAGLAGYNEQFF. Using reference TRBV2 and TRBJ2-1 for the parts outside the CDR3, the full variable domain is EPEVTQTPSHQVTQMGQEVILRCVPISNHLYFYWYRQILGQKVEFLVSFYNNEISEKSEIFDDQFSVERPDGSNFTLKIRSTKLEDSAMYFCASRAGLAGYNEQFFGPGTRLTVL.

The chain is built from TRBV18 and TRBJ2-3; no definite D call. The CDR3 is 16 residues long. Trimming shortened V by 0 bases and J by 0 bases, and 10 bases separated the two germline ends. Germline V CDR1 and CDR2: KGHSH, LQKENI. CDR3 in amino acids: CASSPPFHGSTDTQYF. Here the CDR3 DNA reads TGTGCCAGCTCACCACCGTTTCACGGGAGCACAGATACGCAGTATTTT.

The chain links TRBV15 to TRBJ2-3; D is ambiguous. The CDR3 spans 13 residues. Germline V gene sequence: CDR1 LNHNV, CDR2 YYDKDF (reference sequence). Trimming took off 5 bases at V and 0 bases at J, with 6 bases between the two ends. The CDR3 DNA sequence: TGTGCCACCAGCGATAGAAGCACAGATACGCAGTATTTT. Protein product: CATSDRSTDTQYF.

This clonotype has a handful of counts. The chain carries TRBV6-2 or TRBV6-3 and TRBJ2-7; a weak D match, TRBD1 (7 bases). The CDR3 has 17 amino acids. V lost 7 bases, J lost 2 bases, and 24 bases lay in between. CDR1 is MNHEY, CDR2 SVGEGT, per germline. In DNA form, the CDR3 reads TGTGCCAGCACCCCCCCCGAGGCAGGGGGGTTTACCTACGAGCAGTACTTC. This gives the protein CASTPPEAGGFTYEQYF.

The chain combines TRBV7-2 with TRBJ2-7; D perhaps matches TRBD2 (6 bases). CDR3 length: 13 residues. CDR1 and CDR2 from the germline V gene are SGHTA and FQGNSA. V lost 2 bases, J lost 4 bases, and 9 bases lay in between. CDR3 nucleotides: TGTGCCAGCAGCTTAAATGGGGGGTACGAGCAGTACTTC. Translating gives CASSLNGGYEQYF.

The gene calls are TRBV12-3 or TRBV12-4 and TRBJ1-1; possibly TRBD1 for D (5 bases). The CDR3 totals 14 residues. The germline V and J ends were trimmed by 8 bases and 5 bases, with 18 bases remaining between them. The CDR3 DNA is TGTGCCAGCGTGCCTCCAGGGAGTCGGACTGAAGCTTTCTTT. Residues: CASVPPGSRTEAFF.

This clonotype has more than one count but fewer than ten. Here the CDR3 reads CASSLRTIGGELFF. In nucleotides, the CDR3 is TGTGCCAGCAGTTTACGGACTATTGGCGGGGAGCTGTTTTTT. The chain is built from TRBV12-3 or TRBV12-4 and TRBJ2-2; D is perhaps TRBD2 (6 bases). Trimming cost V 2 bases and J 7 bases, with 11 bases left between them. CDR3 size: 14 residues.

This clonotype showed up many times. This chain connects TRBV10-3 to TRBJ1-2, with D uncertain. CDR3 length: 11 amino acids. CDR1 ENHRY and CDR2 SYGVKD come from the germline V gene. V gave up 5 bases and J gave up 8 bases, with 9 bases separating them. CDR3 coding DNA: TGTGCCATCAGTAACTCTGGCGGCTACACCTTC. It specifies CAISNSGGYTF.

This clonotype has a count of ten or more. The V and J genes are TRBV12-3 or TRBV12-4 and TRBJ2-2, with TRBD2 matching over 8 bases. Trimming removed 5 bases from V and 0 bases from J; junction bases left unmatched: 2. CDR3 length equals 15 residues. The CDR3 is CASSRGGSNTGELFF. CDR3 nucleotide sequence: TGTGCCAGCAGTCGCGGGGGGTCGAACACCGGGGAGCTGTTTTTT.

In nucleotides, the CDR3 is TGTGCAAGTCGCTTTTTTAATCAGGATACGCAGTATTTT. Amino acids: CASRFFNQDTQYF. The rearrangement joins TRBV12-2 to TRBJ2-3. TRBV12-2 has pseudogene status. This CDR3 is built from 13 residues.